These 20 T cell receptor delta chains share one sample of origin, sequenced in a study of γδ T cells in repeated Plasmodium falciparum infection. Bulk repertoires came from Vgamma9/Vdelta2+ or Vdelta2-negative gammadelta T cells flow-sorted from PBMC. TCRdb redid the clone calls on the multiplex PCR reads with CATT. The sample includes around 86,000 delta-chain clones, more than 1.4% seen only once; the top ten take under 10%. Sample: gamma-delta T cells from blood. The receptors were sampled from a pool of human donors (malaria-infected and uninfected, not separated).

This clone has only a few counts. TCRdb's protein for this DNA is that of a much larger clone and differs from the translation at residue 3, likely a read error; the protein shown is the DNA translation. V is TRDV1 and J is TRDJ1, with a tentative D call TRDD3 (5 bases). The J gene, absent from TCRdb, was called here by matching the DNA to germline. This CDR3 has 17 residues. Germline V gene sequence: CDR1 TSWWSYY, CDR2 QGS. The CDR3 nucleotides read TGTGCTCCTGGGTCCGGCAAGATGTTTAGGGGTCCCGATAAACTCATCTTT. Its translation is CAPGSGKMFRGPDKLIF.

On this clone itself: It differs at one base from a far larger clone, so likely a read error. Other nucleotide sequences from this sample produce the same CDR3. The chain joins TRDV2 to TRDJ2; 9 positions match TRDD3. The J gene is not listed in TCRdb, so it was assigned here from a DNA match to germline. This CDR3 comprises 15 residues. CDR1 and CDR2 from the germline V gene are GEAIGNYY and EKD. The CDR3 here is CACDRGDTVTAQLFF. The CDR3 DNA sequence: TGCGCCTGTGACAGGGGGGATACTGTGACAGCACAACTCTTCTTT.

The sample holds a few counts of this clone. TCRdb's entry gives the protein of a much larger clone, which mismatches this DNA's translation at residue 8, likely from a read error; the protein reported here is translated from the DNA. In DNA form, the CDR3 reads TGTGCCTGTGACACGAAGGGGGAAACCTGGGACACCCGACAGATGTTTTTC. Its translation: CACDTKGETWDTRQMFF. J is TRDJ3 and V is TRDV2, with a weak D call TRDD3 (6 bases). TCRdb records no J gene; here it was assigned by comparing the DNA to germline. Trimming took off 1 base at V and 2 bases at J, with 11 bases between the two ends. The CDR3 is made up of 17 amino acids. CDR1 and CDR2 from the germline V gene are GEAIGNYY and EKD.

There are many counts of this clone. TCRdb pairs this DNA with a much larger clone's protein that differs at residue 12, likely a read error; the protein shown was translated from the DNA. The genes are TRDV1 and TRDJ1, with D perhaps matching TRDD2 (6 bases). The J gene, left out of TCRdb, was set here by checking the DNA against germline. V dropped 0 bases and J dropped 0 bases, with 26 bases sitting between them. CDR3 size: 21 residues. The germline gives CDR1 TSWWSYY, CDR2 QGS. The CDR3 loop reads CALGELCSYNLRGFYTDKLIF. CDR3 nucleotides: TGTGCTCTTGGGGAACTTTGCTCCTACAATCTCCGGGGGTTCTACACCGATAAACTCATCTTT.

To note about this clone: A far larger clone is one base from this, pointing to a likely read error. Other DNA sequences from this sample encode an identical CDR3 as well. The chain has TRDV1 and TRDJ1; 10 nucleotides line up with TRDD3. Matching the DNA to germline supplied the J gene, which TCRdb does not give. The CDR3 totals 22 residues. Germline V gives CDR1 TSWWSYY, CDR2 QGS. The CDR3 bases are TGTGCCCTTGGGGAACTAAGCTACAACGTCTTACTGGGGGATGCTTACACCGATAAACTCATCTTT. It specifies CALGELSYNVLLGDAYTDKLIF.

The table lists this clone with a few counts. The mismatch at residue 10 between this DNA's translation and the TCRdb protein of a much larger clone likely reflects a read error; the protein shown is translated from the DNA. The chain is built from TRDV3 and TRDJ1; D tentatively fits TRDD2 or TRDD3 (5 bases each). The J gene was not available in TCRdb and was assigned here by matching the DNA to germline segments. The CDR3 extends over 14 amino acids. The germline V gene has CDR1 TVYSNPD and CDR2 GDNSRS (reference sequence). DNA of the CDR3: TGTGCCTTTGCGGGGGCTACCTACACCAATAAACTCATCTTT. Its translation is CAFAGATYTNKLIF.

Many counts were recorded for this clone. The rearrangement links TRDV1 to TRDJ1, with 7 bases that match TRDD3. In germline, CDR1 is TSWWSYY, CDR2 QGS. This CDR3 is built from 27 residues. J was trimmed by 1 base and V by 2 bases; bases with no gene match: 40. For the CDR3, the DNA is TGTGCTCTTGGGGAAAAAACCCCCCCCTACGGAGATTATGAGTTCTCTGGGGCTGGGGGGCCCACCGATAAACTCATCTTT. This encodes CALGEKTPPYGDYEFSGAGGPTDKLIF.

This clone showed up just a few times. This probably arose from a read error, given a far larger clone one base away. The same CDR3 can be traced to other DNA sequences in this sample. This chain uses TRDV1 with TRDJ1, with 12 bases that match TRDD3. The J gene, not given by TCRdb, was assigned here from a germline match of the nucleotide sequence. The trim removed 2 bases at V and 0 bases at J, leaving 10 bases unmatched. Germline V lookup: CDR1 TSWWSYY, CDR2 QGS. This CDR3 contains 19 residues. Written as DNA, the CDR3 is TGTGCTCTTGGGGAAGGCCGGATCTGGGGGATACGGTACACCGATAAACTCATCTTT. This sequence encodes CALGEGRIWGIRYTDKLIF.

Turning to this clone: A read error is likely here: a far larger clone is one base away. Other DNA sequences in this specimen translate into the identical CDR3. The V gene is TRDV1, the J gene TRDJ2, with 8 bases lining up with TRDD3. No J gene was available from TCRdb, and it was assigned here by a germline match of the DNA. V was pared by 2 bases and J by 6 bases, with 32 bases of the junction left unmatched. The CDR3 contains 24 residues. From germline, CDR1 is TSWWSYY and CDR2 QGS. The CDR3 region is CALGESITFPPFTGGYAGAAQLFF. The CDR3 nucleotides read TGTGCTCTTGGGGAATCGATAACCTTCCCACCTTTTACTGGGGGGTACGCGGGAGCAGCACAACTCTTCTTT.

This clone was picked up a small number of times. TCRdb's entry gives the protein of a much larger clone, which mismatches this DNA's translation at residue 15, likely from a read error; the protein reported here is translated from the DNA. The chain uses TRDV2 and TRDJ1, with TRDD3 as a possible D gene (6 bases). TCRdb leaves out the J gene; it was filled in here by matching the DNA to germline. This CDR3 has 18 amino acids. Per the germline V gene, CDR1 is GEAIGNYY and CDR2 is EKD. CDR3 protein: CACDTLSPRDTGTDTLIF. DNA for the CDR3: TGTGCCTGTGACACCCTTTCTCCAAGAGATACGGGGACCGATACACTCATCTTT.

This clone was observed many times. The chain carries TRDV1 and TRDJ1; D is perhaps TRDD2 (8 bases). Since TCRdb gives no J gene, matching the DNA to germline was used here to assign it. Per germline, CDR1 TSWWSYY and CDR2 QGS. This CDR3 is built from 23 residues. V shed 0 bases and J shed 3 bases, with 35 bases lying between them. This CDR3 reads CALGELSLFLRGLRDTESDKLIF. CDR3 DNA: TGTGCTCTTGGGGAACTAAGTCTCTTCCTACGAGGACTGAGGGATACCGAGTCCGATAAACTCATCTTT.

There are a few counts of this clone. This DNA's translation and the protein TCRdb lists, from a much larger clone, do not match at residue 4, likely due to a read error; the protein shown is translated from the DNA. This chain links TRDV3 with TRDJ1; D is unclear. The CDR3 has 14 residues. Germline-derived CDR1 and CDR2 are TVYSNPD and GDNSRS (reference sequence). Deletions cut 4 bases from V and 5 bases from J, with 20 bases between. CDR3 coding DNA: TGTGCCTCCCCGGCTTCAGAGCCGATAGATAAACTCATCTTT. The encoded protein is CASPASEPIDKLIF.

This clone was found a few times. The protein that TCRdb holds for this DNA derives from a much larger clone and differs from the translated DNA at residue 8, which likely indicates a read error; the protein shown here is translated from the DNA. The chain recombines TRDV1 with TRDJ1; tentatively, D is TRDD3 (5 bases). The J gene, left out of TCRdb, was set here by checking the DNA against germline. The CDR3 extends over 19 amino acids. V shed 8 bases and J shed 0 bases, with 28 bases lying between them. From germline, CDR1 is TSWWSYY and CDR2 QGS. The CDR3 nucleotides are TGTGCTCTTTCGGCTCTTACTGAGGGATTCACGCCGTACACCGATAAACTCATCTTT. It encodes CALSALTEGFTPYTDKLIF.

Notes on this clone: The protein recorded in TCRdb matches a much larger clone and deviates from this DNA's translation at residue 13, suggesting a read error; the protein here is obtained by translating the DNA. The chain employs TRDV1 and TRDJ1; 10 positions agree with TRDD3. This CDR3 region has 21 residues. V gave up 4 bases and J gave up 7 bases; unmatched junction bases: 27. From germline, CDR1 is TSWWSYY and CDR2 QGS. The DNA of the CDR3 is TGTGCTCTTGGGGCGCGTTCCCCTGTTTGGGGCAGGGGACTGGGGGATCTTAAACTCATCTTT. Protein: CALGARSPVWGRGLGDLKLIF.

This clone was detected many times. TCRdb has a much larger clone's protein, which differs at residue 11 from the translation of this DNA, likely because of a read error; what is shown is the protein translated from the DNA. The CDR3 is CACDVRRVPEPIF. In nucleotides, the CDR3 is TGTGCCTGTGACGTCCGACGGGTCCCCGAACCCATCTTT. The V gene is given as TRDV2, and no J gene call is available. This CDR3 has 13 residues. Germline CDR1 and CDR2: GEAIGNYY and EKD.

Details on this clone: The mismatch at residue 3 between this DNA's translation and the TCRdb protein of a much larger clone likely reflects a read error; the protein shown is translated from the DNA. The J gene is TRDJ3, the V gene TRDV2; 13 bases map to TRDD3. Assignment of the J gene here rests on matching the DNA to germline, because TCRdb gives none. Germline V lookup: CDR1 GEAIGNYY, CDR2 EKD. The length of the CDR3 is 21 residues. The CDR3 spells CAYDEVLGDTPRSWDTRQMFF. The DNA for the CDR3 is TGTGCCTATGACGAGGTACTGGGGGATACGCCCCGTTCCTGGGACACCCGACAGATGTTTTTC.

This clone turned up a few times. The protein recorded in TCRdb matches a much larger clone and deviates from this DNA's translation at residue 6, suggesting a read error; the protein here is obtained by translating the DNA. This chain links TRDV2 with TRDJ1, with D possibly being TRDD3 (6 bases). The CDR3 spans 16 residues. Per the germline V gene, CDR1 is GEAIGNYY and CDR2 is EKD. With 3 bases removed from V and 0 bases from J, the gap between germline ends came to 16 bases. Here the CDR3 reads CACDQPGDLYTDKLIF. CDR3 DNA sequence: TGTGCCTGTGACCAACCGGGGGACTTGTACACCGATAAACTCATCTTT.

Details on this clone: TCRdb's entry gives the protein of a much larger clone, which mismatches this DNA's translation at residue 9, likely from a read error; the protein reported here is translated from the DNA. The chain recombines TRDV1 with TRDJ1; tentatively, D is TRDD3 (5 bases). Germline matching of the DNA provided the J gene here, since TCRdb leaves it blank. V was clipped by 4 bases and J by 8 bases, with 20 bases between them. The length of the CDR3 is 15 residues. Germline-derived CDR1 and CDR2 are TSWWSYY and QGS. This chain's CDR3 is CALGVDRGARTKLIF. The DNA of the CDR3 is TGTGCTCTTGGGGTAGACAGGGGGGCGCGGACCAAACTCATCTTT.

About this clone itself: This DNA's translation differs at residue 5 from TCRdb's protein, which comes from a much larger clone; a read error is likely, and the protein shown is translated from the DNA. The chain joins TRDV1 to TRDJ1; D may be TRDD3 (5 bases). The CDR3 spans 19 residues. V lost 7 bases and J 1 base, leaving 28 bases between the germline ends. CDR1 and CDR2 from the germline V gene are TSWWSYY and QGS. CDR3 sequence (DNA): TGTGCTCTTGCGTCCCAACGAGAAGGGGGGTCCTGGCCCACCGATAAACTCATCTTT. Amino acid sequence: CALASQREGGSWPTDKLIF.

This clone was recorded a few times. The chain couples TRDV1 to TRDJ1; 11 nucleotides line up with TRDD3. No J segment appears in TCRdb, so it was assigned here by matching the sequence to germline. Germline values: CDR1 TSWWSYY, CDR2 QGS. V trimming: 5 bases; J trimming: 4 bases; junction bases outside the gene matches: 18. The CDR3 sequence is 19 residues long. CDR3 amino acids: CALGPRAWGIQGECDKLIF. CDR3 bases: TGTGCTCTTGGGCCCCGGGCCTGGGGGATACAGGGGGAGTGCGATAAACTCATCTTT.